This is a list of T cell receptor beta chains from one sample in a study of early T cells in non-severe SARS-CoV-2 infection. TCRdb redid the calling of the 5' RACE reads with MiXCR, one entry per CDR3 protein. The top ten hold 10% to 15% of the sample, which has approximately 35,000 distinct CDR3 sequences, approximately 5% seen once. Sequences were obtained from whole blood. The source is an adult who was a healthcare worker with PCR-confirmed SARS-CoV-2 infection or an uninfected control (not recorded which). Each CDR3 is given with its conserved first and last residue. Fields, in order: J gene, V gene, clone size, D gene, CDR3 DNA, CDR3 protein. The D gene is left open where the match is weak. Clone sizes are shown as once, few, many or a size class.

TRBJ1-5,TRBV20-1,many,.,TGCAGTGCTAGAGAGGCACAGTACAATCAGCCCCAGCATTTT,CSAREAQYNQPQHF
TRBJ2-7,TRBV7-2,few,.,TGTGCCAGCAGCCTATATCGGGGGTCCTCCTACGAGCAGTACTTC,CASSLYRGSSYEQYF
TRBJ2-3,TRBV20-1,many,.,TGCAGTGCTAGACTTCCCAACACAGATACGCAGTATTTT,CSARLPNTDTQYF
TRBJ2-1,TRBV12-3/TRBV12-4,many,.,TGTGCCAGCAGCAAAGGACCTTACAATGAGCAGTTCTTC,CASSKGPYNEQFF
TRBJ1-2,TRBV5-1,many,.,TGCGCCAGCAGCTTGGCCGCAACAGGACTCTATGGCTACACCTTC,CASSLAATGLYGYTF
TRBJ2-7,TRBV5-1,few,TRBD2,TGCGCCAGCGGGACTACCGCAAACGAGCAGTACTTC,CASGTTANEQYF
TRBJ2-7,TRBV12-3/TRBV12-4,many,.,TGTGCCAGCAGTTCGGTGGGAACGGACGAGCAGTACTTC,CASSSVGTDEQYF
TRBJ1-2,TRBV15,few,TRBD1,TGTGCCACCAGCAGAGAGACAGGGGGTTATGGCTACACCTTC,CATSRETGGYGYTF
TRBJ1-5,TRBV10-3,many,.,TGTGCCATCAGTGAGTCAATGACGGTGTATAGCAATCAGCCCCAGCATTTT,CAISESMTVYSNQPQHF
TRBJ2-7,TRBV7-2,many,.,TGTGCCAGCAGCTTAGTAGTAGGAGAATCCTACGAGCAGTACTTC,CASSLVVGESYEQYF
TRBJ2-3,TRBV20-1,few,TRBD2,TGCAGTGCTAGAGACCCTAGCGGGGGCACAGATACGCAGTATTTT,CSARDPSGGTDTQYF